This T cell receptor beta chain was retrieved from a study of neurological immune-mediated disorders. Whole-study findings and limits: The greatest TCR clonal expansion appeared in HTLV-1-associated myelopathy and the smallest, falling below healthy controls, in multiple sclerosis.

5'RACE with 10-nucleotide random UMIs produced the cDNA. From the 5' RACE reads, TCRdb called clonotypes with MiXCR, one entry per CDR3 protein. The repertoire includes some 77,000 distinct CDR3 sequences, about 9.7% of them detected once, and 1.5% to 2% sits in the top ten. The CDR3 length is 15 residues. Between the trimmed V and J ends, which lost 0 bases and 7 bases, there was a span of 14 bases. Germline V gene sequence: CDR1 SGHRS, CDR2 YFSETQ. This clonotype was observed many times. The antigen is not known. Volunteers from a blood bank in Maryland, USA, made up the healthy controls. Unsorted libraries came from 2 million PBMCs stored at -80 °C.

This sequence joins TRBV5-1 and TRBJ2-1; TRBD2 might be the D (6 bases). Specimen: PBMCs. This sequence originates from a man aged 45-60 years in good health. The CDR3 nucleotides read TGCGCCAGCAGCTTGGTAACTAGCTCTTCAAATGAGCAGTTCTTC. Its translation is CASSLVTSSSNEQFF.